These 19 T cell receptor beta chains originate from one sample sequenced in a study of blood T cell repertoires in COVID-19. Profiled with immunoSEQ multiplex PCR; TCRdb holds only in-frame clones, not every one. The sample lists 250,000 to 300,000 clones; more than 75% were seen once. The sample was PBMCs or T cells enriched from blood (not recorded which). The receptors derive from a woman in her fifties or sixties in a cohort exposed to, infected with or recovered from COVID-19 (not recorded which).

In DNA, the CDR3 is TGTGCCAGCAGCTTAGTAGGGACAGCTGGGGCCAACGTCCTGACTTTC. It encodes CASSLVGTAGANVLTF. The J gene is TRBJ2-6, the V gene TRBV7-2, with 7 bases fitting TRBD1. The V gene end was trimmed by 1 base and the J gene end by 2 bases; junction bases not matched to a gene: 2. The CDR3 sequence is 16 residues long. The germline gives CDR1 SGHTA, CDR2 FQGNSA. Full variable domain (rest looked up from reference TRBV7-2 and TRBJ2-6): GAGVSQSPSNKVTEKGKDVELRCDPISGHTALYWYRQSLGQGLEFLIYFQGNSAPDKSGLPSDRFSAERTGGSVSTLTIQRTQQEDSAVYLCASSLVGTAGANVLTFGAGSRLTVL.

The chain carries TRBV7-2 and TRBJ1-3; 8 nucleotides match TRBD1. The CDR3 has 16 amino acids. In germline, CDR1 is SGHTA, CDR2 FQGNSA. The J segment lost 5 bases and the V segment lost 1 base, leaving 7 bases of the junction unmatched. The CDR3 reads CASSLVSQGARNTIYF. The CDR3 DNA is TGTGCCAGCAGCTTAGTATCCCAGGGGGCAAGAAACACCATATATTTT.

CDR3 nucleotide sequence: TGCGCCAGCAGTCGGGACAGGGGGAACACCGGGGAGCTGTTTTTT. This gives the protein CASSRDRGNTGELFF. The gene calls are TRBV10-1 and TRBJ2-2; 10 bases align to TRBD1. Trimming took 5 bases from V and 1 from J; bases not matched to a gene: 1. This CDR3 is 15 amino acids long. From germline, CDR1 is WNHNN and CDR2 SYGVQD (reference sequence).

The V and J genes are TRBV27 and TRBJ2-1, with a tentative D call TRBD2 (5 bases). The CDR3 sequence is 13 residues long. The ends were cut back, 2 bases at V and 4 bases at J, with 6 bases in the middle. Germline CDR1 MNHEY, CDR2 SMNVEV (reference sequence). The CDR3, as DNA: TGTGCCAGCAGTTTAGGACTTTACAATGAGCAGTTCTTC. Amino acid sequence: CASSLGLYNEQFF.

V and J are TRBV30 and TRBJ2-4, with 11 bases matching TRBD1. The germline CDR1 and CDR2 sequences are GTSNPN and SVGIG (reference sequence). V shed 3 bases, J shed 15 bases, and the junction held 13 bases outside the gene matches. This CDR3 is built from 14 residues. The CDR3 DNA is TGTGCCTGGAGCCTTCCCGGGACAGGGGGACCCAGGTACTTC. This encodes CAWSLPGTGGPRYF.

The CDR3 here is CASSRTGTEPQHF. The CDR3 coding sequence is TGTGCCAGCAGTCGGACAGGGACGGAGCCCCAGCATTTT. The rearrangement uses TRBV12-3 or TRBV12-4 and TRBJ1-5, with 8 bases identical to TRBD1. Trimming cost V 5 bases and J 8 bases; bases outside gene matches: 5. The CDR3 length is 13 residues.

CDR3 sequence reads: CASSAGQGAPRELFF. The CDR3 coding sequence is TGTGCCAGCTCAGCGGGACAGGGGGCGCCTCGGGAGCTGTTTTTT. The chain carries TRBV18 and TRBJ2-2, with 12 bases identical to TRBD1. The germline V gene encodes CDR1 KGHSH and CDR2 LQKENI. The V and J ends lost 5 bases and 9 bases, in that order; junction bases with no gene match: 7. The CDR3 is 15 amino acids.

The gene calls are TRBV27 and TRBJ2-7; a weak D match, TRBD2 (7 bases). CDR3 length equals 14 residues. Between the trimmed V and J ends, which lost 6 bases and 2 bases, there was a span of 14 bases. CDR1 is MNHEY, CDR2 SMNVEV, per germline (reference sequence). CDR3 protein: CASSRGGYTYEQYF. CDR3 DNA: TGTGCCAGCAGCCGCGGGGGCTATACCTACGAGCAGTACTTC.

This chain joins TRBV5-1 and TRBJ2-3; 10 positions agree with TRBD1. The germline V gene encodes CDR1 SGHRS and CDR2 YFSETQ. CDR3 length: 16 residues. With 2 bases clipped from V and 7 bases from J, the junction kept 10 bases outside the gene matches. The CDR3 DNA is TGCGCCAGCAGCTTCGACCTGACAGGGGGCGTATATACGCAGTATTTT. It encodes CASSFDLTGGVYTQYF.

This chain connects TRBV20-1 to TRBJ1-2; D call uncertain. The CDR3 runs 14 residues. Trimming stripped 3 bases from V and 0 bases from J, with 11 bases between. Germline loops: CDR1 DFQATT, CDR2 SNEGSKA (reference sequence). Written as DNA, the CDR3 is TGCAGTGCTAGTGGGCAGATTGCTAACTATGGCTACACCTTC. It encodes CSASGQIANYGYTF.

The J gene is TRBJ2-1, the V gene TRBV28, with TRBD2 matching 13 bases. Germline CDR1 MDHEN, CDR2 SYDVKM. J gave up 5 bases and V 2 bases, and 3 bases lay outside the gene matches. The CDR3 has 16 residues. The CDR3 DNA is TGTGCCAGCAGTTTAGGGACTAGCGGGACCCACAATGAGCAGTTCTTC. Translating gives CASSLGTSGTHNEQFF.

The CDR3 protein is CASSYFLRAGGDQPQHF. The CDR3 DNA follows: TGTGCCAGTAGTTATTTCCTCCGTGCAGGGGGCGATCAGCCCCAGCATTTT. The chain joins TRBV19 to TRBJ1-5, with 8 bases identical to TRBD1. V was clipped by 5 bases and J by 5 bases; unmatched bases: 14. Germline assignment: CDR1 LNHDA and CDR2 SQIVND (reference sequence). The CDR3 covers 17 residues.

This clone showed up just once. The chain recombines TRBV18 with TRBJ2-1; TRBD2 agrees at 14 bases. The CDR3 spans 16 residues. V was clipped by 3 bases and J by 6 bases; unmatched bases: 4. From germline, CDR1 is KGHSH and CDR2 LQKENI. The CDR3 protein is CASSPGLAGAGNEQFF. CDR3 DNA sequence: TGTGCCAGCTCACCGGGACTAGCGGGAGCTGGCAATGAGCAGTTCTTC.

The rearrangement joins TRBV2 to TRBJ2-1; 10 bases are shared with TRBD2. The CDR3 contains 15 residues. Looked up from germline, CDR1 is SNHLY and CDR2 is FYNNEI. Unmatched junction bases numbered 5, after V lost 5 bases and J lost 4 bases. CDR3 in DNA: TGTGCCAGCAGTCCAACTAGCGGGATATACAATGAGCAGTTCTTC. It translates to CASSPTSGIYNEQFF.

The chain has TRBV6-5 and TRBJ2-2; the D gene is possibly TRBD1 (5 bases). V shed 8 bases and J shed 6 bases, with 7 bases lying between them. Per germline, CDR1 MNHEY and CDR2 SVGAGI. This CDR3 has 11 amino acids. The DNA for the CDR3 is TGTGCCAGCCAGGGATCCGGGGAGCTGTTTTTT. Translating gives CASQGSGELFF.

The rearrangement uses TRBV5-1 and TRBJ2-3, with TRBD2 matching 10 bases. The CDR3 length is 16 residues. Germline assignment: CDR1 SGHRS and CDR2 YFSETQ. V lost 5 bases, J lost 1 base, and 7 bases stayed unmatched. CDR3 region: CASSTSGRARTDTQYF. CDR3 sequence (DNA): TGCGCCAGCAGTACCAGCGGGAGGGCCCGCACAGATACGCAGTATTTT.

The V call is TRBV5-4, the J call TRBJ2-1; either TRBD1 or TRBD2 may supply D (9 bases each). Germline CDR1 is SGHNT and CDR2 is YYREEE (reference sequence). The CDR3 length is 18 residues. V lost 8 bases and J 2 bases, leaving 26 bases between the germline ends. This CDR3 is CASIQGARLAGTYNEQFF. The CDR3 DNA reads TGTGCCAGTATACAGGGGGCGCGCCTAGCGGGAACCTACAATGAGCAGTTCTTC.

The chain uses TRBV27 and TRBJ2-7; TRBD2 might be the D (6 bases). V was clipped by 4 bases and J by 4 bases, with 17 bases between them. The CDR3 is 15 amino acids. The germline V gene has CDR1 MNHEY and CDR2 SMNVEV (reference sequence). The CDR3 spells CASSSGGVAAYEQYF. The CDR3 DNA reads TGTGCCAGCAGTTCGGGCGGGGTGGCGGCATACGAGCAGTACTTC.

The V call is TRBV19, the J call TRBJ1-2; 7 nucleotides agree with TRBD1. CDR1 LNHDA and CDR2 SQIVND come from the germline V gene (reference sequence). The CDR3 runs to 13 residues. The trim removed 9 bases at V and 4 bases at J, leaving 8 bases unmatched. DNA of the CDR3: TGTGCCAGCCATAGACAGGGATTCTATGGCTACACCTTC. Protein: CASHRQGFYGYTF. Combining the CDR3 with reference TRBV19 and TRBJ1-2 gives the whole variable domain DGGITQSPKYLFRKEGQNVTLSCEQNLNHDAMYWYRQDPGQGLRLIYYSQIVNDFQKGDIAEGYSVSREKKESFPLTVTSAQKNPTAFYLCASHRQGFYGYTFGSGTRLTVV.